Reported below is one T cell receptor beta chain. Clones were read by immunoSEQ multiplex PCR, and TCRdb kept only the in-frame ones, dropping some. Of around 57,000 clones listed, approximately 90% are singletons. The sample comes from a study of OX40 agonist ivuxolimab in advanced cancers. Looked up from germline, CDR1 is SGHNT and CDR2 is YYREEE (reference sequence). With 4 bases clipped from V and 2 bases from J, the junction kept 4 bases outside the gene matches. There are 17 residues in the CDR3. The rearrangement joins TRBV5-4 to TRBJ2-1, with 15 bases fitting TRBD2. This TCR was sampled from an adult with an advanced solid tumor such as melanoma, head and neck, liver or kidney cancer. This sample comprised CD4+ or CD8+ T cells sorted from blood, obtained in a trial of the OX40 agonist ivuxolimab. This CDR3 is CASSEGLAGGAYNEQFF. DNA of the CDR3: TGTGCCAGCAGCGAAGGACTAGCGGGAGGGGCCTACAATGAGCAGTTCTTC.